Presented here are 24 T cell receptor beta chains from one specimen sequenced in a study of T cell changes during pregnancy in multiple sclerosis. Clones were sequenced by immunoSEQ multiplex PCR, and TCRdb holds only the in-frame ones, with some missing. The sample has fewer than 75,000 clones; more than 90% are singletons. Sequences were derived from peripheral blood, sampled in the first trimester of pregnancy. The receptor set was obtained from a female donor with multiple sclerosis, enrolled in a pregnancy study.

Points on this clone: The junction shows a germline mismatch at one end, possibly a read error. The CDR3 DNA reads as TGTGCCAGCAGCGCATTGGACCAGGGACAGGGAATCTTC. The encoded protein is CASSALDQGQGIF. The chain recombines TRBV9 with TRBJ2-1; 9 bases are shared with TRBD1. This CDR3 comprises 13 residues. The germline CDR1 and CDR2 sequences are SGDLS and YYNGEE.

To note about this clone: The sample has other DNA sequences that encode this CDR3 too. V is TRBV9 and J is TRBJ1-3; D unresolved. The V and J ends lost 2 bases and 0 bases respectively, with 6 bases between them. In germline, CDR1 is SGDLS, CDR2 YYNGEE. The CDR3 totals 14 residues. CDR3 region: CASSVAGSGNTIYF. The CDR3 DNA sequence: TGTGCCAGCAGCGTGGCAGGCTCTGGAAACACCATATATTTT.

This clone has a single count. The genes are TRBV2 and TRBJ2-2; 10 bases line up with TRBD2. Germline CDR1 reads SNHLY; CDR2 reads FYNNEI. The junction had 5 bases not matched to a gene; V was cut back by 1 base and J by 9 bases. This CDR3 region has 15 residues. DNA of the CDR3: TGTGCCAGCAGTGAAGAAGCGGGAGGGCCCTGGGAGCTGTTTTTT. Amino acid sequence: CASSEEAGGPWELFF.

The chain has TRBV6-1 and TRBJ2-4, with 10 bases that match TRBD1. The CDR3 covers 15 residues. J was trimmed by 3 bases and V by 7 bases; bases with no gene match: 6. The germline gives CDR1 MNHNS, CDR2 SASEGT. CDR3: CASTDRGQVKNIQYF. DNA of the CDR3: TGTGCCAGCACCGACAGGGGGCAGGTCAAAAACATTCAGTACTTC.

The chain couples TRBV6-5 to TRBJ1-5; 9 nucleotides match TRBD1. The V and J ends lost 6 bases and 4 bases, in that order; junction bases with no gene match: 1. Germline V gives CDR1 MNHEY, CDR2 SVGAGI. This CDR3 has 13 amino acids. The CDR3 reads CASRTGGNQPQHF. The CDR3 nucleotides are TGTGCCAGCAGGACAGGGGGGAATCAGCCCCAGCATTTT.

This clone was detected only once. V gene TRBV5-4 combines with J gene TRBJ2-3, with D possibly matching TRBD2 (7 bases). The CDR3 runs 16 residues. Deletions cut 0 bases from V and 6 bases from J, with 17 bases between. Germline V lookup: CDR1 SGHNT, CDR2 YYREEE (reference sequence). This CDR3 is CASSLGGIQGGDTQYF. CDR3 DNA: TGTGCCAGCAGCTTGGGAGGGATACAGGGAGGGGATACGCAGTATTTT.

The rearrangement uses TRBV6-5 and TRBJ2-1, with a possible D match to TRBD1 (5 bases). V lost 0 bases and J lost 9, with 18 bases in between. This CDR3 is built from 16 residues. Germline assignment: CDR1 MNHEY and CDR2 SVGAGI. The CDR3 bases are TGTGCCAGCAGTTACTCGATCCCGTCCCAGGGCACTGAGCAGTTCTTC. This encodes CASSYSIPSQGTEQFF.

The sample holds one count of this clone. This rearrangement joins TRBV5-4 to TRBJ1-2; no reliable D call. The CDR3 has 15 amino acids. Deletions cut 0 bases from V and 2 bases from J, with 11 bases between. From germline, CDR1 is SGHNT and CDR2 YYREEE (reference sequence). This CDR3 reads CASSLEGAVNYGYTF. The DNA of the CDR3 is TGTGCCAGCAGCTTGGAAGGAGCGGTGAACTATGGCTACACCTTC.

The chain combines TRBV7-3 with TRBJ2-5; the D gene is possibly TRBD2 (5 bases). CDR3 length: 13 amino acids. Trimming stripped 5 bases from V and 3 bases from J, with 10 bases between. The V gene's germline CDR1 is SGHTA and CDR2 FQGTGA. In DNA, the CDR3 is TGTGCCAGCAGCCGGGGAGCGAAAGAGACCCAGTACTTC. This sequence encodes CASSRGAKETQYF.

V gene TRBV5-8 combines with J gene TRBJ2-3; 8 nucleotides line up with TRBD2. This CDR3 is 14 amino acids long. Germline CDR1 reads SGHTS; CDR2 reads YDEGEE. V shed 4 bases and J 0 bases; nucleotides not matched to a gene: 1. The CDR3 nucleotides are TGTGCCAGCAGCCCTAGCGGGAGCACAGATACGCAGTATTTT. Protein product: CASSPSGSTDTQYF.

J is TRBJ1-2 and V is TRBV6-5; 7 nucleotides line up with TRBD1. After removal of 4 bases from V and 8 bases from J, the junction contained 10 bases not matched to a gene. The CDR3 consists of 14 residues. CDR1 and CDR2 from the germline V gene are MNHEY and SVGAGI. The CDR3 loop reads CASSSRQGRGGYTF. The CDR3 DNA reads TGTGCCAGCAGTTCGCGACAGGGCCGAGGGGGCTACACCTTC.

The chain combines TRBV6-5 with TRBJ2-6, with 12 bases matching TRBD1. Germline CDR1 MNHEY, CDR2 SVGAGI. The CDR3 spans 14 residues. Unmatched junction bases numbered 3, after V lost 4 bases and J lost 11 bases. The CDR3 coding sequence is TGTGCCAGCAGTTTGGGGACAGGGGGCCACGTCCTGACTTTC. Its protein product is CASSLGTGGHVLTF.

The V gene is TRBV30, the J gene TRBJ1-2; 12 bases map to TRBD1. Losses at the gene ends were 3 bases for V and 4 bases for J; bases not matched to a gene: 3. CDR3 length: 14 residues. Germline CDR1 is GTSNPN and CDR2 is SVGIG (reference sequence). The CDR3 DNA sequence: TGTGCCTGGAGGGGACAGGGGGCGACCTATGGCTACACCTTC. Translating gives CAWRGQGATYGYTF.

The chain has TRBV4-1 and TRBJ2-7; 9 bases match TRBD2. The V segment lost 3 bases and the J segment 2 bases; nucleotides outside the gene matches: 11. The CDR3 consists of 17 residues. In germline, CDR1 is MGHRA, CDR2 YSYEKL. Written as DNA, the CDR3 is TGCGCCAGCAGCCAGCCGTTCGTGCGGGAGGGGACCTACGAGCAGTACTTC. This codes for CASSQPFVREGTYEQYF.

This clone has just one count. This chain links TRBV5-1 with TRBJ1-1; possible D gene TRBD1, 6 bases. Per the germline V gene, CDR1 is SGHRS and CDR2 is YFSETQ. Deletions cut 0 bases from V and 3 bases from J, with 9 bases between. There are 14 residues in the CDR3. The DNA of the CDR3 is TGCGCCAGCAGCTTGGCAGGGGCCGACACTGAAGCTTTCTTT. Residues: CASSLAGADTEAFF. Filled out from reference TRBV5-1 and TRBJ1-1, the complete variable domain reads KAGVTQTPRYLIKTRGQQVTLSCSPISGHRSVSWYQQTPGQGLQFLFEYFSETQRNKGNFPGRFSGRQFSNSRSEMNVSTLELGDSALYLCASSLAGADTEAFFGQGTRLTVV.

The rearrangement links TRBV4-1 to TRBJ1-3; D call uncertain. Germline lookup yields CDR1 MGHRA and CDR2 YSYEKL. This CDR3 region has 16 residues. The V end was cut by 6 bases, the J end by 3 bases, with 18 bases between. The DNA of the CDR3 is TGCGCCAGCAGTCAGGCGGGGAGGGCGCGTGGAAACACCATATATTTT. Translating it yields CASSQAGRARGNTIYF.

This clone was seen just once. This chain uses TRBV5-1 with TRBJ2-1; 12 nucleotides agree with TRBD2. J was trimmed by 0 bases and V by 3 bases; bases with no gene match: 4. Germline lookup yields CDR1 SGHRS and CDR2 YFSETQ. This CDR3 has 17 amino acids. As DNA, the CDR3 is TGCGCCAGCAGCTCCGGACTAGCGGGGACCTCCTACAATGAGCAGTTCTTC. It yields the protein CASSSGLAGTSYNEQFF.

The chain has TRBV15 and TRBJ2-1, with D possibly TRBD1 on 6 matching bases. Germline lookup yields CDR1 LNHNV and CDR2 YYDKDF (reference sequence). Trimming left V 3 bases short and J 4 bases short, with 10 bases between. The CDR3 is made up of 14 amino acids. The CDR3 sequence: CATSSGTSYNEQFF. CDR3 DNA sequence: TGTGCCACCAGCAGCGGGACATCATACAATGAGCAGTTCTTC.

The CDR3 nucleotides read TGTGCCAGCAGTTTAATAGGGAGCTCCTACAATGAGCAGTTCTTC. Its translation is CASSLIGSSYNEQFF. The genes are TRBV28 and TRBJ2-1; a weak D match, TRBD2 (5 bases). Looked up from germline, CDR1 is MDHEN and CDR2 is SYDVKM. V dropped 2 bases and J dropped 0 bases, with 8 bases sitting between them. The CDR3 is 15 residues long.

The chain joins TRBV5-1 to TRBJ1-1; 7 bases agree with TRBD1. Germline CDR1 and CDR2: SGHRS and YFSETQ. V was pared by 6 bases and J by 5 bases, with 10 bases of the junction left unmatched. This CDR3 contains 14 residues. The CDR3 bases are TGCGCCAGCACCCGGACAGGCCAGGGGACTGAAGCTTTCTTT. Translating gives CASTRTGQGTEAFF.

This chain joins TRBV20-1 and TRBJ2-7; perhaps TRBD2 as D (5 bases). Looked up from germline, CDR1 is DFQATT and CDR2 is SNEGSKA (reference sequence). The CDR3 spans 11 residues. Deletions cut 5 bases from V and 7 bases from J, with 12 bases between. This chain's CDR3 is CSARAGGEQYF. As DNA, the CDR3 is TGCAGTGCTCGGGCGGGCGGGGAGCAGTACTTC.

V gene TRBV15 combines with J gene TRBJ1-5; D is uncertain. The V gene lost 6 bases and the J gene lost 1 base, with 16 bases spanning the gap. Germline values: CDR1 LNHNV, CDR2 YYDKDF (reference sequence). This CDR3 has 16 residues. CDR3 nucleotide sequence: TGTGCCACCAGAAACCTCGGGGATAGGAGCAATCAGCCCCAGCATTTT. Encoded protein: CATRNLGDRSNQPQHF.

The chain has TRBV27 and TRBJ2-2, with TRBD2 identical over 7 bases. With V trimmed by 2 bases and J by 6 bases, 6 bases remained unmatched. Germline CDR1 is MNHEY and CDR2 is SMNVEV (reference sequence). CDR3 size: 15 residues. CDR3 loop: CASSLGTGGSGELFF. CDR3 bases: TGTGCCAGCAGTTTAGGCACCGGGGGGTCCGGGGAGCTGTTTTTT.

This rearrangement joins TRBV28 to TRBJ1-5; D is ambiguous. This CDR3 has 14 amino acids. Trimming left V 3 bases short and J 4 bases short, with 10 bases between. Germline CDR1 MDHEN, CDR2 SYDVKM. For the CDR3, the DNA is TGTGCCAGCAGTTTGACTTCGGAAAATCAGCCCCAGCATTTT. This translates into CASSLTSENQPQHF.